This TCR beta chain came from a study of T cell repertoires in cytomegalovirus infection. For the study at large: HLA-B-restricted CMV epitopes that are well studied, plus recently identified HLA-C-restricted ones, were used by the study. Indications came from public TCR beta signatures; they pointed to CMV infection and to a matching HLA type.

Study-wide findings and caveats: Using cumulative public TCR beta family frequency, the authors identified those who carried CMV together with the relevant HLA. Across the ex vivo response, the dominant clonotypes were HLA-C-restricted CMV-specific TCR beta clonotypes.

The CDR3 length is 14 residues. CDR1 and CDR2 (germline): SGHNT, YYREEE (reference sequence). Trimming left V 6 bases short and J 4 bases short, with 13 bases between. A remark on this clonotype: Its target is unknown.

TCRdb reprocessed the reads with MiXCR, giving one entry per CDR3 protein. The data hold about 270,000 distinct CDR3 sequences, with around 20% observed a single time. The genes are TRBV5-4 and TRBJ2-2, with a weak D call TRBD2 (5 bases). The sequencing used cultured PBMCs, collected from culture after CMV antigen stimulation. This sequence was found in a human donor in good health (CMV status not recorded). Some clones in this sample may be carry-over from other donors' samples. CDR3 coding DNA: TGTGCCAGCAAGCGGACCGGGCCCACCGGGGAGCTGTTTTTT. Translating gives CASKRTGPTGELFF.